The 22 T cell receptor beta chains reported below all come from one sample, sequenced in a study of shared clonotypes between healthy human individuals. Produced via immunoSEQ multiplex PCR; TCRdb's table is partial and in-frame only. The data contain 2 million to 2.5 million clones, roughly 94% of them singletons. Positively selected for CCR7, the CD45RO-negative cells used as naive CD8 cells excluded terminally differentiated effector memory CD45RA+ cells. Source material: naive CD8+ T cells sorted from blood. The receptors were gathered from a man aged 18 to 30 in good health.

This sequence joins TRBV9 and TRBJ1-5; D is uncertain. The ends were cut back, 4 bases at V and 1 base at J, with 12 bases in the middle. The germline gives CDR1 SGDLS, CDR2 YYNGEE. The length of the CDR3 is 15 residues. CDR3 in DNA: TGTGCCAGCAGCCTCGGCGGGATGAGCAATCAGCCCCAGCATTTT. This codes for CASSLGGMSNQPQHF.

The sample holds one count of this clone. V usage is TRBV7-9 and J usage is TRBJ2-1, with D tentatively TRBD2 (6 bases). The germline V and J ends were trimmed by 0 bases and 5 bases, with 11 bases remaining between them. Germline CDR1 SEHNR, CDR2 FQNEAQ (reference sequence). The CDR3 contains 15 residues. The CDR3: CASSLAAGTHNEQFF. CDR3 DNA sequence: TGTGCCAGCAGCTTAGCAGCGGGCACGCACAATGAGCAGTTCTTC.

The J gene is TRBJ2-3, the V gene TRBV27; a possible D gene is TRBD1 (5 bases). The CDR3 runs to 14 residues. Germline loops: CDR1 MNHEY, CDR2 SMNVEV (reference sequence). The V gene lost 7 bases and the J gene lost 5 bases, with 16 bases spanning the gap. The CDR3 loop is CASTQGAGVDTQYF. CDR3 DNA: TGTGCCAGCACCCAAGGGGCCGGCGTAGATACGCAGTATTTT.

This chain connects TRBV19 to TRBJ2-7; the match to TRBD1 covers 10 bases. This CDR3 has 15 residues. Germline values: CDR1 LNHDA, CDR2 SQIVND (reference sequence). V gave up 4 bases and J gave up 3 bases; unmatched junction bases: 6. CDR3 region: CASSRPRDRGYEQYF. The CDR3 region has the DNA TGTGCCAGTAGTAGGCCGCGGGACAGGGGCTACGAGCAGTACTTC.

The J gene is TRBJ1-6, the V gene TRBV19; 10 bases map to TRBD1. After removal of 4 bases from V and 7 bases from J, the junction contained 1 base not matched to a gene. Looked up from germline, CDR1 is LNHDA and CDR2 is SQIVND (reference sequence). The CDR3 runs to 14 residues. DNA for the CDR3: TGTGCCAGTAGTACGGGACAGGGGAATTCACCCCTCCACTTT. Translated: CASSTGQGNSPLHF.

CDR3 DNA sequence: TGTGCCAGTAGTGAAAGGGTCTCGAACACTGAAGCTTTCTTT. Its protein product is CASSERVSNTEAFF. This rearrangement joins TRBV19 to TRBJ1-1, with D hard to call. The CDR3 covers 14 residues. Per germline, CDR1 LNHDA and CDR2 SQIVND (reference sequence). V gave up 5 bases and J gave up 1 base, with 11 bases separating them.

The chain recombines TRBV7-9 with TRBJ2-1; 12 positions match TRBD2. The germline gives CDR1 SEHNR, CDR2 FQNEAQ (reference sequence). CDR3 length: 17 residues. Trimming at V came to 3 bases and at J to 3 bases, leaving 6 bases not matched to a gene. The CDR3 DNA reads TGTGCCAGCAGCTTCCCCCTAGCGGGGGGGCTCTACAATGAGCAGTTCTTC. This codes for CASSFPLAGGLYNEQFF.

This clone is a singleton in its sample. V and J are TRBV4-3 and TRBJ1-6; a weak D match, TRBD1 (6 bases). The V and J ends lost 0 bases and 8 bases respectively, with 17 bases between them. The CDR3 has 17 residues. CDR1 is LGHNA and CDR2 is YSLEER in the germline V gene. CDR3 coding DNA: TGCGCCAGCAGCCAAGATGTCACAGGGTTTTCGGATTCACCCCTCCACTTT. Its protein is CASSQDVTGFSDSPLHF.

This chain joins TRBV4-3 and TRBJ2-7; D is unresolved. CDR1 is LGHNA and CDR2 is YSLEER in the germline V gene. This CDR3 is built from 15 residues. V was cut by 0 bases and J by 2 bases, with 11 bases left in between. CDR3 loop: CASSQERSVAYEQYF. The CDR3 region has the DNA TGCGCCAGCAGCCAAGAAAGGAGTGTTGCCTACGAGCAGTACTTC.

The chain carries TRBV12-2 and TRBJ2-7; TRBD1, the table's D call, was not compared with the DNA. TRBV12-2 represents a pseudogene. The CDR3 contains 15 residues. The CDR3 DNA reads TGTGCAAGTCGCACCCCCGGGACATGGTACTACGAGCAGTACTTC. This gives the protein CASRTPGTWYYEQYF.

The gene calls are TRBV5-4 and TRBJ2-1; possibly TRBD1 or TRBD2 for D (5 bases each). Germline CDR1 is SGHNT and CDR2 is YYREEE (reference sequence). V was shortened by 3 bases and J by 9 bases, with 10 bases between the two germline ends. This CDR3 has 12 amino acids. This CDR3 is CASSSGASEQFF. CDR3 sequence (DNA): TGTGCCAGCAGCTCCGGGGCGTCTGAGCAGTTCTTC.

CDR3 coding DNA: TGTGCCAGCAGGGCAGGGAGTACTAACTATGGCTACACCTTC. It specifies CASRAGSTNYGYTF. The chain employs TRBV5-4 and TRBJ1-2; D might be TRBD1 (5 bases). The V end lost 5 bases, the J end lost 0 bases, and 11 bases lay between the germline ends. The CDR3 length is 14 residues. Germline CDR1 is SGHNT and CDR2 is YYREEE (reference sequence).

The chain has TRBV4-1 and TRBJ2-2; D is perhaps TRBD1 (5 bases). The CDR3 consists of 14 residues. Germline CDR1 MGHRA, CDR2 YSYEKL. V gave up 3 bases and J gave up 5 bases, with 10 bases separating them. The CDR3 region is CASSHREATGELFF. Written as DNA, the CDR3 is TGCGCCAGCAGCCACAGGGAAGCGACCGGGGAGCTGTTTTTT.

The V and J genes are TRBV27 and TRBJ2-1, with 8 bases fitting TRBD1. Per the germline V gene, CDR1 is MNHEY and CDR2 is SMNVEV (reference sequence). The trim removed 4 bases at V and 6 bases at J, leaving 5 bases unmatched. CDR3 length equals 14 residues. As DNA, the CDR3 is TGTGCCAGCAGTTCCGGACAGGGTTCCAATGAGCAGTTCTTC. This sequence encodes CASSSGQGSNEQFF.

The rearrangement uses TRBV5-1 and TRBJ2-7; D may be TRBD1 (6 bases). CDR1 and CDR2 from the germline V gene are SGHRS and YFSETQ. This CDR3 is built from 16 residues. V dropped 4 bases and J dropped 0 bases, with 17 bases sitting between them. The CDR3 loop reads CASSQSSTGVSYEQYF. As DNA, the CDR3 is TGCGCCAGCAGCCAATCGTCGACAGGTGTCTCCTACGAGCAGTACTTC.

This clone came up a few times. The chain has TRBV7-3 and TRBJ1-1; TRBD1 is a possible D gene (5 bases). V shed 5 bases and J shed 6 bases, with 13 bases lying between them. This CDR3 region has 13 residues. CDR1 and CDR2 (germline): SGHTA, FQGTGA. The CDR3, as DNA: TGTGCCAGCAGCGCACAGGTAGGGTCTGAAGCTTTCTTT. This gives the protein CASSAQVGSEAFF. Drawing the rest from reference TRBV7-3 and TRBJ1-1, the complete variable domain is GAGVSQTPSNKVTEKGKYVELRCDPISGHTALYWYRQSLGQGPEFLIYFQGTGAADDSGLPNDRFFAVRPEGSVSTLKIQRTERGDSAVYLCASSAQVGSEAFFGQGTRLTVV.

The chain has TRBV19 and TRBJ1-6, with D unclear. Germline lookup yields CDR1 LNHDA and CDR2 SQIVND (reference sequence). Trimming took 6 bases from V and 10 from J, leaving 10 bases between them. The CDR3 sequence is 12 residues long. CDR3 residues: CASSQGYSPLHF. CDR3 sequence (DNA): TGTGCCAGTAGCCAAGGGTACTCACCCCTCCACTTT.

J is TRBJ2-5 and V is TRBV30; 7 bases map to TRBD2. This CDR3 has 14 amino acids. Germline V gene data show CDR1 as GTSNPN and CDR2 as SVGIG (reference sequence). V lost 1 base to trimming and J lost 5 bases; unmatched junction nucleotides: 7. The CDR3, as DNA: TGTGCCTGGAGTGACCGGGACTACTGGGAGACCCAGTACTTC. This translates into CAWSDRDYWETQYF.

On this clone itself: This sample includes further DNA sequences coding for the same CDR3. The chain carries TRBV7-9 and TRBJ1-1; D is uncertain. CDR1 and CDR2 (germline): SEHNR, FQNEAQ (reference sequence). This CDR3 region has 13 residues. Trimming took off 3 bases at V and 3 bases at J, with 8 bases between the two ends. DNA for the CDR3: TGTGCCAGCAGCTTGGCAGGAGACACTGAAGCTTTCTTT. This translates into CASSLAGDTEAFF.

The rearrangement links TRBV11-3 to TRBJ1-2; possibly TRBD1 for D (6 bases). CDR1 and CDR2 (germline): SGHNT, YENEEA. The CDR3 is 15 amino acids. Trimming took off 1 base at V and 5 bases at J, with 14 bases between the two ends. This chain's CDR3 is CASSLGWRGAYGYTF. CDR3 nucleotide sequence: TGTGCCAGCAGCTTAGGGTGGAGGGGGGCTTATGGCTACACCTTC.

Worth noting for this clone: The same CDR3 arises from other DNA sequences in this sample as well. This chain uses TRBV19 with TRBJ1-5; D is uncertain. Trimming took off 3 bases at V and 0 bases at J, with 9 bases between the two ends. This CDR3 is 15 amino acids long. Germline V gene lookup returns CDR1 LNHDA and CDR2 SQIVND (reference sequence). CDR3 sequence reads: CASSITEYSNQPQHF. CDR3 nucleotides: TGTGCCAGTAGTATTACTGAATATAGCAATCAGCCCCAGCATTTT.

This clone was observed once. This chain connects TRBV7-9 to TRBJ2-7; D is unclear. The CDR3 extends over 12 amino acids. Looked up from germline, CDR1 is SEHNR and CDR2 is FQNEAQ (reference sequence). The ends were cut back, 2 bases at V and 7 bases at J, with 9 bases in the middle. Written as DNA, the CDR3 is TGTGCCAGCAGCTTATCTTCTTGGGAGCAGTACTTC. Translating gives CASSLSSWEQYF.